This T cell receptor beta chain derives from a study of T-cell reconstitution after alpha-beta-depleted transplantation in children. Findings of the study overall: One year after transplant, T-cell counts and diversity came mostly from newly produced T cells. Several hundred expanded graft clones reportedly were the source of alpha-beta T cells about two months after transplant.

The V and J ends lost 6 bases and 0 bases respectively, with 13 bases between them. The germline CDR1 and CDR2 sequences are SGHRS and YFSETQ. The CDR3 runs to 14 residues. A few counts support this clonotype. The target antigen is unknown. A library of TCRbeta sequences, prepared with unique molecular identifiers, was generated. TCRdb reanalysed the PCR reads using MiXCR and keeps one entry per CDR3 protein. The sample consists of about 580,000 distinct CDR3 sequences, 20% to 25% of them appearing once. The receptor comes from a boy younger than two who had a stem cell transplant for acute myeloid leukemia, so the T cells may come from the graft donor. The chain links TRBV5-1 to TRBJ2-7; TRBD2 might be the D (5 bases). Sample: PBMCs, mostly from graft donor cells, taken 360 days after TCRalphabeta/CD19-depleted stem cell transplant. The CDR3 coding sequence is TGCGCCAGCACCCCCACTGGGAGCTCCTACGAGCAGTACTTC. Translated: CASTPTGSSYEQYF.